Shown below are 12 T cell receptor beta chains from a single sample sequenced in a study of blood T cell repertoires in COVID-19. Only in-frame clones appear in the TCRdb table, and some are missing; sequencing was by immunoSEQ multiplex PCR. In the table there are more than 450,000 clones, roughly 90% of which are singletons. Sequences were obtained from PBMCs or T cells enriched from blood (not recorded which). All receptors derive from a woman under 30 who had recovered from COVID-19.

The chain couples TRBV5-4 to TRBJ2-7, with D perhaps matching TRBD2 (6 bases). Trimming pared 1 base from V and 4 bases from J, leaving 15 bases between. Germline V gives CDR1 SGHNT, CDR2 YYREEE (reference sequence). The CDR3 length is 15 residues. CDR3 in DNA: TGTGCCAGCAGCTTGCCGGGGGACCTCATATACGAGCAGTACTTC. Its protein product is CASSLPGDLIYEQYF.

The CDR3 DNA is TGCGCCAGCAGCCACTATCAGGGGGCCGGCGTAGCTTCACCCCTCCACTTT. Protein sequence: CASSHYQGAGVASPLHF. The genes are TRBV4-1 and TRBJ1-6; 8 bases agree with TRBD1. CDR1 and CDR2 (germline): MGHRA, YSYEKL. J gave up 9 bases and V 3 bases, and 13 bases lay outside the gene matches. The CDR3 extends over 17 amino acids.

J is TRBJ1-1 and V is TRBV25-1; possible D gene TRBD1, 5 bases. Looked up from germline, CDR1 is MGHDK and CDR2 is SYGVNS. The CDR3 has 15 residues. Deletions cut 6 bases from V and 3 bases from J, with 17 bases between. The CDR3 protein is CASRKRGLVDTEAFF. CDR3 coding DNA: TGTGCCAGCAGAAAAAGGGGCCTAGTGGACACTGAAGCTTTCTTT.

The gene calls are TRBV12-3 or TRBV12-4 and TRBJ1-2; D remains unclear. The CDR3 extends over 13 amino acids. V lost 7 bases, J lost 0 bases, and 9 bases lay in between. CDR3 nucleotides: TGTGCCAGCACCTTCAGTGCTAACTATGGCTACACCTTC. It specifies CASTFSANYGYTF.

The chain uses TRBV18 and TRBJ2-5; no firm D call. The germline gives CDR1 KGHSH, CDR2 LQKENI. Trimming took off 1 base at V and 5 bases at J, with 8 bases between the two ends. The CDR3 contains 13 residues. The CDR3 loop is CASSPQYAETQYF. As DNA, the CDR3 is TGTGCCAGCTCACCACAGTATGCGGAGACCCAGTACTTC.

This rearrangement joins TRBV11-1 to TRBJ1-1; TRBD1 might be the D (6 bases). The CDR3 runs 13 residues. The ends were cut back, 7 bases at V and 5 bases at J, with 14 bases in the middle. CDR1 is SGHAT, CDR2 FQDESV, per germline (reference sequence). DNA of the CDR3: TGTGCCAGCAAGCAGGGGTCGGGGACTGAAGCTTTCTTT. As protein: CASKQGSGTEAFF.

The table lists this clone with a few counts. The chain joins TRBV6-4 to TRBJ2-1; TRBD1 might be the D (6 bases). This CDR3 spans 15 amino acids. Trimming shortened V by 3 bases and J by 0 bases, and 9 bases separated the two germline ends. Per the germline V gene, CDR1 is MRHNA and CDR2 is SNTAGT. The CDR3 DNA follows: TGTGCCAGCAGTGAAGAGGACAGCTCCTACAATGAGCAGTTCTTC. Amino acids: CASSEEDSSYNEQFF.

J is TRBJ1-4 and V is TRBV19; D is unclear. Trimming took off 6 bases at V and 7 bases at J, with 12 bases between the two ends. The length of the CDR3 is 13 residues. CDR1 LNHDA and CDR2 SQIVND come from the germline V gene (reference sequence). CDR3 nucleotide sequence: TGTGCCAGTAGAGGAGAGGAGAGTGAAAAACTGTTTTTT. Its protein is CASRGEESEKLFF.

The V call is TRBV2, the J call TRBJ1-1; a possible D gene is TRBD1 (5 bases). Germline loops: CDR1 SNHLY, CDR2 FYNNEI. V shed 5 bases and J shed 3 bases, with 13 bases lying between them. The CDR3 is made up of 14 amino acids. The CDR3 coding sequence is TGTGCCAGCAGTTTCCAGGGTATTTACACTGAAGCTTTCTTT. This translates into CASSFQGIYTEAFF.

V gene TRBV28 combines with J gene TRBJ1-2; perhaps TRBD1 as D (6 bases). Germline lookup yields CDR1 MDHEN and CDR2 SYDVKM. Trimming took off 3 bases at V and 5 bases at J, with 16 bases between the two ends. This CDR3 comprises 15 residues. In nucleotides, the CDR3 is TGTGCCAGCAGTTTCCCCCGTCAGGGGTATTATGGCTACACCTTC. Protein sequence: CASSFPRQGYYGYTF.

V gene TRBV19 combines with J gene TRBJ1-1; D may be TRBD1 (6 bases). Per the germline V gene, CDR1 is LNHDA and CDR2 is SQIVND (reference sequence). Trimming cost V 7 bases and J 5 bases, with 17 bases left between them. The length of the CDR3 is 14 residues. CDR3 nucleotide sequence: TGTGCCAGTATTCCAGCGGGGGCGAGTACTGAAGCTTTCTTT. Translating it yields CASIPAGASTEAFF. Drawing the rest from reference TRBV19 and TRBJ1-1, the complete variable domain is DGGITQSPKYLFRKEGQNVTLSCEQNLNHDAMYWYRQDPGQGLRLIYYSQIVNDFQKGDIAEGYSVSREKKESFPLTVTSAQKNPTAFYLCASIPAGASTEAFFGQGTRLTVV.

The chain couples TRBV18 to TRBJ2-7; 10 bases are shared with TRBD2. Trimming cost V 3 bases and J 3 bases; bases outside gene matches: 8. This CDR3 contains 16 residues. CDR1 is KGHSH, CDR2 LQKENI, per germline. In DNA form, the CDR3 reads TGTGCCAGCTCACCCCCTGTAGCGGGGGGCTTCTACGAGCAGTACTTC. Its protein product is CASSPPVAGGFYEQYF.